The 19 T cell receptor beta chains below all came from one sample that was sequenced in a study of cytomegalovirus exposure and HLA in healthy donors. Only in-frame clones appear in the TCRdb table, and some are missing; sequencing was by immunoSEQ multiplex PCR. This sample has a few hundred thousand clones; about 86% occur once, and the top ten carry over 0.95%. Sequenced input: PBMCs. The receptors derive from a woman aged 18-29 years in good health and CMV-seronegative.

Concerning this clone itself: Other DNA sequences within the sample encode an identical CDR3. The CDR3 loop is CASSQGTGLNTEAFF. In nucleotides, the CDR3 is TGCGCCAGCAGTCAGGGGACAGGGTTGAACACTGAAGCTTTCTTT. The chain carries TRBV4-3 and TRBJ1-1; TRBD1 agrees at 9 bases. Germline CDR1 LGHNA, CDR2 YSLEER. J was trimmed by 0 bases and V by 6 bases; bases with no gene match: 5. CDR3 length: 15 residues.

The chain recombines TRBV2 with TRBJ2-7; 8 bases fit TRBD1. The CDR3 is 15 residues long. Trimming removed 1 base from V and 5 bases from J; junction bases left unmatched: 7. CDR1 is SNHLY, CDR2 FYNNEI, per germline. The CDR3 region is CASSEGQGAINEQYF. CDR3 in DNA: TGTGCCAGCAGTGAAGGGCAGGGGGCTATCAACGAGCAGTACTTC.

CDR3 residues: CASSLLAGVYEQYF. The CDR3 nucleotides read TGTGCCAGCAGCTTGCTGGCCGGAGTCTACGAGCAGTACTTC. V is TRBV11-1 and J is TRBJ2-7; D remains unclear. The V gene's germline CDR1 is SGHAT and CDR2 FQDESV (reference sequence). Deletions cut 3 bases from V and 3 bases from J, with 12 bases between. The CDR3 is made up of 14 amino acids.

The chain is built from TRBV7-2 and TRBJ2-2; perhaps TRBD2 as D (5 bases). The CDR3 consists of 14 residues. CDR1 is SGHTA and CDR2 is FQGNSA in the germline V gene. V was cut by 3 bases and J by 3 bases, with 8 bases left in between. CDR3 DNA sequence: TGTGCCAGCAGCTTCGGACTGTACACCGGGGAGCTGTTTTTT. Its translation: CASSFGLYTGELFF.

The chain links TRBV4-2 to TRBJ2-1, with 13 bases lining up with TRBD2. The CDR3 totals 19 residues. In germline, CDR1 is LGHNA, CDR2 YNFKEQ. The V and J ends lost 4 bases and 0 bases, in that order; junction bases with no gene match: 9. CDR3 DNA: TGTGCCAGCAGCCGGGAACTAGCGGGAGGGCCCTCCTCCTACAATGAGCAGTTCTTC. Translating gives CASSRELAGGPSSYNEQFF.

This clone has only one observation. This sequence may be a read error, since a much larger clone differs from it by one base. This same CDR3 is encoded by further DNA sequences in the sample. V usage is TRBV2 and J usage is TRBJ1-5, with 7 positions matching TRBD1. Trimming took 6 bases from V and 0 from J; bases not matched to a gene: 5. Germline CDR1 is SNHLY and CDR2 is FYNNEI. This CDR3 region has 15 residues. The CDR3 DNA is TGTGCCAGCAGGGGAACAGGGGATAGCAATCAGCCCCAGCATTTT. It is translated as CASRGTGDSNQPQHF.

This rearrangement joins TRBV19 to TRBJ2-6; 9 bases are shared with TRBD1. After removal of 10 bases from V and 0 bases from J, the junction contained 4 bases not matched to a gene. This CDR3 is 15 amino acids long. Looked up from germline, CDR1 is LNHDA and CDR2 is SQIVND (reference sequence). The CDR3 is CATDRGNSGANVLTF. The CDR3 DNA sequence: TGTGCCACAGACAGGGGGAACTCTGGGGCCAACGTCCTGACTTTC. Complete variable domain (other parts from reference TRBV19 and TRBJ2-6): DGGITQSPKYLFRKEGQNVTLSCEQNLNHDAMYWYRQDPGQGLRLIYYSQIVNDFQKGDIAEGYSVSREKKESFPLTVTSAQKNPTAFYLCATDRGNSGANVLTFGAGSRLTVL.

The count of this clone is one. Written as DNA, the CDR3 is TGTGCCAGCAGCCAAGAATGGGTAGCGGGAGGTGGGGTTGACGAGCAGTACTTC. This codes for CASSQEWVAGGGVDEQYF. V usage is TRBV4-2 and J usage is TRBJ2-7; 10 bases line up with TRBD2. V gave up 0 bases and J gave up 5 bases; unmatched junction bases: 13. Germline-derived CDR1 and CDR2 are LGHNA and YNFKEQ. The CDR3 has 18 amino acids.

The rearrangement links TRBV5-6 to TRBJ1-1; D is uncertain. The CDR3 length is 14 residues. Trimming stripped 0 bases from V and 2 bases from J, with 8 bases between. CDR1 and CDR2 from the germline V gene are SGHDT and YYEEEE. Here the CDR3 reads CASSLDSTNTEAFF. The CDR3 nucleotides are TGTGCCAGCAGCTTGGACAGTACTAACACTGAAGCTTTCTTT. Drawing the rest from reference TRBV5-6 and TRBJ1-1, the complete variable domain is DAGVTQSPTHLIKTRGQQVTLRCSPKSGHDTVSWYQQALGQGPQFIFQYYEEEERQRGNFPDRFSGHQFPNYSSELNVNALLLGDSALYLCASSLDSTNTEAFFGQGTRLTVV.

The chain carries TRBV18 and TRBJ2-2; 7 nucleotides align to TRBD1. The CDR3 length is 14 residues. Germline V CDR1 and CDR2: KGHSH, LQKENI. V was pared by 3 bases and J by 5 bases, with 3 bases of the junction left unmatched. In DNA form, the CDR3 reads TGTGCCAGCTCACCGCAGGGGGATACCGGGGAGCTGTTTTTT. This sequence encodes CASSPQGDTGELFF.

The J gene is TRBJ2-3, the V gene TRBV7-3; 13 positions match TRBD2. V trimming: 6 bases; J trimming: 2 bases; junction bases outside the gene matches: 5. Germline V lookup: CDR1 SGHTA, CDR2 FQGTGA. This CDR3 has 16 residues. CDR3 in DNA: TGTGCCAGCAGTCAAGGGACTAGCGGGGCCACAGATACGCAGTATTTT. Translated, it gives CASSQGTSGATDTQYF.

The V and J genes are TRBV28 and TRBJ2-7, with D possibly matching TRBD1 (6 bases). Germline loops: CDR1 MDHEN, CDR2 SYDVKM. The germline V and J ends were trimmed by 8 bases and 3 bases, with 11 bases remaining between them. CDR3 length equals 12 residues. CDR3 region: CASGRDNYEQYF. The CDR3 region has the DNA TGTGCCAGCGGCCGGGACAACTACGAGCAGTACTTC.

V gene TRBV9 combines with J gene TRBJ1-1; tentatively, D is TRBD1 (5 bases). This CDR3 has 14 residues. Germline assignment: CDR1 SGDLS and CDR2 YYNGEE. V was cut by 6 bases and J by 4 bases, with 16 bases left in between. The CDR3 nucleotides are TGTGCCAGCACCGCCGGGGGAGAAAGCACTGAAGCTTTCTTT. Translating it yields CASTAGGESTEAFF.

About this clone: The germline gene is not matched at one end of the junction; a read error may be the cause. This chain connects TRBV5-1 to TRBJ1-4; 10 bases map to TRBD1. The CDR3 covers 13 residues. CDR1 is SGHRS, CDR2 YFSETQ, per germline. The DNA of the CDR3 is TGCGCCAGCAGCTTGGGGACAGGGGGAAGAATACTTTTT. This sequence encodes CASSLGTGGRILF.

The chain couples TRBV6-1 to TRBJ1-6; 8 bases map to TRBD1. V trimming: 4 bases; J trimming: 9 bases; junction bases outside the gene matches: 20. Germline V gene lookup returns CDR1 MNHNS and CDR2 SASEGT. The CDR3 runs to 19 residues. In DNA, the CDR3 is TGTGCCAGCAGTGTCGAGGGCCTTTGGGCAGGGGGCGCGAGTTCACCCCTCCACTTT. Translation gives CASSVEGLWAGGASSPLHF.

The chain uses TRBV6-5 and TRBJ2-5; TRBD2 matches 12 bases. Germline V gene lookup returns CDR1 MNHEY and CDR2 SVGAGI. The CDR3 runs to 15 residues. V gave up 10 bases and J gave up 5 bases; unmatched junction bases: 11. CDR3 sequence: CATAGLAGYGETQYF. As DNA, the CDR3 is TGTGCCACCGCCGGACTAGCGGGGTACGGGGAGACCCAGTACTTC.

CDR3 in amino acids: CASSLQGGGNTIYF. For the CDR3, the DNA is TGTGCCAGCAGCTTACAAGGAGGTGGAAACACCATATATTTT. The rearrangement joins TRBV7-2 to TRBJ1-3; D is undetermined. Per the germline V gene, CDR1 is SGHTA and CDR2 is FQGNSA. The V gene lost 2 bases and the J gene lost 3 bases, with 8 bases spanning the gap. This CDR3 region has 14 residues.

V and J are TRBV14 and TRBJ1-1; D remains unclear. Trimming cost V 4 bases and J 10 bases, with 19 bases left between them. This CDR3 spans 14 amino acids. Germline V CDR1 and CDR2: SGHDN, FVKESK. The CDR3 coding sequence is TGTGCCAGCAGCCCGACACCTACCCGCGATAGAGCTTTCTTT. Translating gives CASSPTPTRDRAFF.

V usage is TRBV18 and J usage is TRBJ1-1; D remains ambiguous. With 3 bases removed from V and 2 bases from J, the gap between germline ends came to 10 bases. Germline CDR1 reads KGHSH; CDR2 reads LQKENI. The CDR3 consists of 14 residues. CDR3 loop: CASSPPGVNTEAFF. The CDR3 DNA reads TGTGCCAGCTCACCCCCGGGAGTAAACACTGAAGCTTTCTTT.